These 15 T cell receptor beta chains came from one sample sequenced in a study of shared clonotypes between healthy human individuals. Generated by immunoSEQ multiplex PCR, the TCRdb table keeps only in-frame clones and is missing some. Of over a million clones listed, 70% to 80% are singletons. Sequencing input: memory CD4+ T cells sorted from blood. Noted subset: CD45RA-negative fraction. The receptors here all came from a man aged 18 to 29 in good health.

The gene calls are TRBV5-6 and TRBJ1-6; possible D gene TRBD1, 6 bases. The ends were cut back, 4 bases at V and 1 base at J, with 6 bases in the middle. Germline V gene lookup returns CDR1 SGHDT and CDR2 YYEEEE. CDR3 length: 14 residues. The CDR3 protein is CASSRGSYNSPLHF. For the CDR3, the DNA is TGTGCCAGCAGCAGGGGGTCCTATAATTCACCCCTCCACTTT.

This clone occurred once. V gene TRBV5-1 combines with J gene TRBJ2-1; maybe TRBD2 (6 bases). Trimming took 4 bases from V and 8 from J, leaving 16 bases between them. The CDR3 is 14 residues long. CDR1 and CDR2 from the germline V gene are SGHRS and YFSETQ. The CDR3 DNA follows: TGCGCCAGCAGCCTGGGACTGGTTTTAGATGAGCAGTTCTTC. This encodes CASSLGLVLDEQFF.

The chain has TRBV19 and TRBJ1-6, with a tentative D call TRBD1 (5 bases). The ends were cut back, 4 bases at V and 0 bases at J, with 10 bases in the middle. This CDR3 contains 16 residues. CDR1 and CDR2 (germline): LNHDA, SQIVND (reference sequence). CDR3 sequence (DNA): TGTGCCAGTAGTAGGAGGACAAGCTCCTATAATTCACCCCTCCACTTT. Encoded protein: CASSRRTSSYNSPLHF. The full variable domain, completed using reference TRBV19 and TRBJ1-6, is DGGITQSPKYLFRKEGQNVTLSCEQNLNHDAMYWYRQDPGQGLRLIYYSQIVNDFQKGDIAEGYSVSREKKESFPLTVTSAQKNPTAFYLCASSRRTSSYNSPLHFGNGTRLTVT.

This clone was picked up many times. Distinct nucleotide sequences in the sample also encode this CDR3. The V and J genes are TRBV20-1 and TRBJ1-2; D ambiguous. The CDR3 contains 11 residues. V gave up 2 bases and J gave up 5 bases, with 6 bases separating them. The germline gives CDR1 DFQATT, CDR2 SNEGSKA (reference sequence). The CDR3 DNA is TGCAGTGCTAGACTGGGATATGGCTACACCTTC. This translates into CSARLGYGYTF.

This sequence joins TRBV11-2 and TRBJ1-2; no clear D gene. The CDR3 is 14 amino acids. V was clipped by 1 base and J by 2 bases, with 8 bases between them. Germline CDR1 SGHAT, CDR2 FQNNGV. CDR3 DNA: TGTGCCAGCAGCTTAGTTGGGGTGAACTATGGCTACACCTTC. Protein product: CASSLVGVNYGYTF.

This clone was seen a single time. The chain couples TRBV29-1 to TRBJ2-5; maybe TRBD2 (7 bases). The germline gives CDR1 SQVTM, CDR2 ANQGSEA. V was cut by 6 bases and J by 4 bases, with 15 bases left in between. The CDR3 is 13 amino acids. The CDR3 sequence: CSVLKGEGETQYF. CDR3 nucleotide sequence: TGCAGCGTCCTAAAGGGGGAGGGAGAGACCCAGTACTTC.

This chain joins TRBV19 and TRBJ2-1; maybe TRBD1 (5 bases). This CDR3 region has 12 residues. Germline-derived CDR1 and CDR2 are LNHDA and SQIVND (reference sequence). V was pared by 3 bases and J by 12 bases, with 12 bases between. The CDR3 sequence: CASSMWGSVQFF. The DNA for the CDR3 is TGTGCCAGTAGTATGTGGGGCAGCGTGCAGTTCTTC. The full variable domain, its missing parts supplied by reference TRBV19 and TRBJ2-1, is DGGITQSPKYLFRKEGQNVTLSCEQNLNHDAMYWYRQDPGQGLRLIYYSQIVNDFQKGDIAEGYSVSREKKESFPLTVTSAQKNPTAFYLCASSMWGSVQFFGPGTRLTVL.

The chain employs TRBV5-1 and TRBJ1-3; a weak D match, TRBD1 (5 bases). This CDR3 spans 16 amino acids. CDR1 is SGHRS and CDR2 is YFSETQ in the germline V gene. Deletions cut 0 bases from V and 0 bases from J, with 10 bases between. CDR3 DNA sequence: TGCGCCAGCAGCTTGGGGGGCAGAAGCTCTGGAAACACCATATATTTT. This codes for CASSLGGRSSGNTIYF.

This clone was picked up one time. The V call is TRBV9, the J call TRBJ2-1; TRBD2 aligns across 11 bases. Trimming cost V 0 bases and J 9 bases; bases outside gene matches: 11. This CDR3 comprises 17 residues. Germline values: CDR1 SGDLS, CDR2 YYNGEE. DNA for the CDR3: TGTGCCAGCAGCGTAGAACCTAGCGGGAGGATTCCCAGTGAGCAGTTCTTC. Residues: CASSVEPSGRIPSEQFF.

This clone showed up just a few times. The CDR3 DNA sequence: TGTGCCAGCAGCTTAGACAGGGGCCACAATCAGCCCCAGCATTTT. Its protein product is CASSLDRGHNQPQHF. The chain couples TRBV7-9 to TRBJ1-5; 7 nucleotides line up with TRBD1. This CDR3 is 15 amino acids long. J lost 3 bases, V lost 1 base, and 3 bases had no gene match. The germline V gene has CDR1 SEHNR and CDR2 FQNEAQ (reference sequence). The variable domain in full, with the rest retrieved from reference TRBV7-9 and TRBJ1-5, is DTGVSQNPRHKITKRGQNVTFRCDPISEHNRLYWYRQTLGQGPEFLTYFQNEAQLEKSRLLSDRFSAERPKGSFSTLEIQRTEQGDSAMYLCASSLDRGHNQPQHFGDGTRLSIL.

The J gene is TRBJ1-2, the V gene TRBV30; D is ambiguous. There are 11 residues in the CDR3. The germline gives CDR1 GTSNPN, CDR2 SVGIG (reference sequence). Between the trimmed V and J ends, which lost 8 bases and 2 bases, there was a span of 9 bases. The CDR3 spells CATDPNYGYTF. The CDR3 coding sequence is TGTGCCACTGACCCGAACTATGGCTACACCTTC.

V usage is TRBV6-1 and J usage is TRBJ2-6, with D possibly matching TRBD2 (5 bases). Germline V gene sequence: CDR1 MNHNS, CDR2 SASEGT. The CDR3 covers 15 residues. V was cut by 3 bases and J by 2 bases, with 8 bases left in between. The CDR3 reads CASSESGTGANVLTF. DNA for the CDR3: TGTGCCAGCAGTGAGTCGGGGACTGGGGCCAACGTCCTGACTTTC.

The chain recombines TRBV28 with TRBJ1-6; the D is unclear. This CDR3 spans 14 amino acids. V gave up 2 bases and J gave up 6 bases, with 8 bases separating them. Germline values: CDR1 MDHEN, CDR2 SYDVKM. CDR3 region: CASSLQRSNSPLHF. The CDR3 DNA reads TGTGCCAGCAGTTTACAGCGTAGTAATTCACCCCTCCACTTT.

The rearrangement links TRBV9 to TRBJ2-1; D uncertain. The CDR3 runs 14 residues. The V and J ends lost 3 bases and 6 bases respectively, with 13 bases between them. Germline CDR1 and CDR2: SGDLS and YYNGEE. The CDR3 reads CASSDDLVGNEQFF. Written as DNA, the CDR3 is TGTGCCAGCAGCGATGATCTTGTCGGCAATGAGCAGTTCTTC. Variable domain in full (rest from reference TRBV9 and TRBJ2-1): DSGVTQTPKHLITATGQRVTLRCSPRSGDLSVYWYQQSLDQGLQFLIQYYNGEERAKGNILERFSAQQFPDLHSELNLSSLELGDSALYFCASSDDLVGNEQFFGPGTRLTVL.

V and J are TRBV15 and TRBJ1-2; TRBD1 might be the D (5 bases). The germline CDR1 and CDR2 sequences are LNHNV and YYDKDF (reference sequence). The germline V and J ends were trimmed by 1 base and 2 bases, with 14 bases remaining between them. This CDR3 spans 16 amino acids. CDR3 residues: CATSRASGVTNYGYTF. The CDR3 DNA is TGTGCCACCAGCAGAGCCTCGGGGGTAACCAACTATGGCTACACCTTC.